Listed here is a single T cell receptor (beta chain). The sample holds many counts of this clonotype. Its antigen remains undetermined. No base quality information exists; no much larger clone differs at one position. The germline V gene (reference sequence) gives CDR1 as DFQATT and CDR2 as SNEGSKA. The CDR3 numbers 16 residues from cysteine through phenylalanine. The kept DNA is CDR3 alone, 48 bases in frame from the first base. Trimming removed 6 bases from V and 4 bases from J, leaving 25 bases between the germline ends. Blood bank volunteers in Maryland, USA served as the healthy controls. Libraries from unsorted PBMCs were made from 2 million PBMCs kept in RNAlater at -80 degrees C until RNA extraction. Peripheral blood was subjected to Ficoll-Hypaque density gradient centrifugation to isolate PBMCs, which were then cryopreserved in liquid nitrogen. This specimen comes from a study of neurological immune-mediated disorders (dated 2019 in TCRdb). Describing the broader study: The study compared peripheral blood TCR-beta repertoires of HTLV-I-associated myelopathy (HAM/TSP) patients, multiple sclerosis patients and healthy controls using UMI-based sequencing. Alongside PBMC samples, the set of some 98 TCR-beta libraries contained longitudinal samples, technical triplicates, and paired CD4+ and CD8+ T-cell subsets that had been sorted. Of the roughly 70 subjects in the cohort, some 15 were HAM/TSP patients, about 35 were multiple sclerosis patients, and approximately 20 were healthy controls.

cDNA was synthesized by template-switch 5'RACE using a primer with a 10-nucleotide random unique molecular identifier that tagged each TCR transcript. Every sequencing run covered 15-18 subjects and yielded more than 170 million TCR-beta sequences. The RNeasy kit was used to extract total RNA. TCR-beta VDJ regions were amplified with primers for the TCR constant region and the 5'RACE anchor, using the KAPA Real-time Library Amplification kit. Sample indexes and Illumina adaptors were added in a first PCR, and a second PCR then increased library yield. After Ampure bead purification, the roughly 650 bp TCR product was size-selected on a 2% E-gel SizeSelection system. Before pooling, library quality was assessed on a Bioanalyzer, concentration was determined with Qubit, and library quantification was performed with the Kapa Library Quantification kit. Libraries were sequenced paired-end 2 x 150 bp on an Illumina HiSeq 2500. To increase sequence diversity, 25-30% phiX was spiked into each library pool. The authors' pipeline ran thus. Quality-filtered reads were processed with the UMI-based MiGEC pipeline, which removed over 75% of raw TCR sequences during error correction. IMGT germline references were used for alignment of VDJ genes, and clonotypes were defined by a unique CDR3 amino acid sequence together with V-J genes. Clonal expansion, Shannon diversity and CDR3 relatedness were evaluated with VDJtools (CalcPairwiseDistances, ClusterSamples), while phylogenetic trees were built in CLCbio workbench. A clone was classed as expanded if it had 8 or more unique UMIs, a cutoff based on coefficient-of-variation modelling across technical triplicates. TCRdb reprocessed the public reads (quality trimming at Q25 with fastp, clone calling with MiXCR) and kept in-frame beta chains. When rows share a CDR3 protein, they turn into one entry using the most common DNA and genes. The V and J calls come from TCRdb's annotation, not from the publication. The sample data list about 48,000 distinct CDR3 sequences, and roughly 25% of these were observed just once. The ten largest clones represent roughly a quarter of the sample.

The paper's findings and limits, for the study overall: Expanded clones from different subjects shared no identical CDR3 amino acid sequences, which suggests that TCR-beta repertoires were private in all groups. TCR clonal expansion was highest in HAM/TSP patients and lowest in MS patients, with MS patients falling below even healthy controls.

The chain links TRBV20-1 with TRBJ2-7; the D gene could be TRBD1 or TRBD2, each one agreeing over 5 bases. The source of this sequence is a woman in her 70s in good health. The sample was PBMCs. Read as DNA, the sequence is TGCAGTGCCCTAACGGCCTCCGTTGAGGGGTTTTACGAGCAGTACTTC. Its product reads: CSALTASVEGFYEQYF.